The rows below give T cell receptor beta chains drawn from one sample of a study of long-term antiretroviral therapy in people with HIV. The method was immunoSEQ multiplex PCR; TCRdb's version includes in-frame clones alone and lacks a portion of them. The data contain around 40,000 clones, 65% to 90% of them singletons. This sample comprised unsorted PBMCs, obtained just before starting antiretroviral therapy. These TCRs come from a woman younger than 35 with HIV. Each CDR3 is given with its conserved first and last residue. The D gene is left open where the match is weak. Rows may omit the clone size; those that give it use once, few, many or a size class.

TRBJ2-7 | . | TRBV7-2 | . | TGTGCCAGCAGCTTGGCCGGCTCCTACGAGCAGTACTTC | CASSLAGSYEQYF
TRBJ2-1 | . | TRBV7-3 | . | TGTGCCAGCAGCTTAAAACCTCTAACTAGCTCCTACAATGAGCAGTTCTTC | CASSLKPLTSSYNEQFF
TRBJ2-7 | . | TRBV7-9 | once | TGTGCCAGCAGCCCTTCGCGGGGAGAAGTGTACGAGCAGTACTTC | CASSPSRGEVYEQYF
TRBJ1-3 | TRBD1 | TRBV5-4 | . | TGTGCCAGCAGCCCGGGACAGGGGGCTGGAAACACCATATATTTT | CASSPGQGAGNTIYF
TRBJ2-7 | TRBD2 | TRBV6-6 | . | TGTGCCAGCGGGACTAGCGGTCCCTACGAGCAGTACTTC | CASGTSGPYEQYF
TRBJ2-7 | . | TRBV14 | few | TGTGCCAGCAGCCAAGAAATAGTCTACGAGCAGTACTTC | CASSQEIVYEQYF
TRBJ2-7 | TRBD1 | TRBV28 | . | TGTGCCAGCAGTTTTAGTAGCACAGGGGCCTACGAGCAGTACTTC | CASSFSSTGAYEQYF
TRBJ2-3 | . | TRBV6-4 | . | TGTGCCAGCAGTGACTCATTTACTAGTGGAGCAGATACGCAGTATTTT | CASSDSFTSGADTQYF
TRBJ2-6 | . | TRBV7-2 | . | TGTGCCAGCAGCTTAGGCGCCTCTGGGGCCAACGTCCTGACTTTC | CASSLGASGANVLTF
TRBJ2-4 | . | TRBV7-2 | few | TGTGCCAGCAGCGGGACACCGGGAGTGGCCAAAAACATTCAGTACTTC | CASSGTPGVAKNIQYF
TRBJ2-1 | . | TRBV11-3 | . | TGTGCCAGCAGCGACCAAGCCCTAGGGGAGAGTGAGCAGTTCTTC | CASSDQALGESEQFF
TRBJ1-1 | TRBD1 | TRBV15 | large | TGTGCCACCAGCACTGGGACAGGGAACACTGAAGCTTTCTTT | CATSTGTGNTEAFF
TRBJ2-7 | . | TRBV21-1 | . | TGTGCCAGCAGCAAATGCCGGGAGATATCCTACGAGCAGTACTTC | CASSKCREISYEQYF
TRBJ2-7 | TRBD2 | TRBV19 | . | TGTGCCAGTAGTAATGCGGGGGGCTACGAGCAGTACTTC | CASSNAGGYEQYF
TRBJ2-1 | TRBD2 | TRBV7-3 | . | TGTGCCAGCAGCCCCCAGGGTAGCGGGTTCTCCTACAATGAGCAGTTCTTC | CASSPQGSGFSYNEQFF
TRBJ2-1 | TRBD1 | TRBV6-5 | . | TGTGCCAGCGCTCTGGGACAGCTCTACAATGAGCAGTTCTTC | CASALGQLYNEQFF
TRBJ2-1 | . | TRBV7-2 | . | TGTGCCAGCAGCTTAGCGTATGCGGAGCAGTTCTTC | CASSLAYAEQFF
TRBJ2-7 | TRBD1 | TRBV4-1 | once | TGCGCCAGCGCCTCGGGACAGTGGAACGAGCAGTACTTC | CASASGQWNEQYF
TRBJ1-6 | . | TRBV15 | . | TGTGCCACCAGCAGACGGACAACTAATAATTCACCCCTCCACTTT | CATSRRTTNNSPLHF
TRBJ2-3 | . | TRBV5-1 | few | TGCGCCAGCAGCTTGGAGTTCAGCACAGATACGCAGTATTTT | CASSLEFSTDTQYF
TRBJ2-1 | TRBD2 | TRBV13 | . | TGTGCCAGCAGCGCGCCTAGCGGGAGCGACAATGAGCAGTTCTTC | CASSAPSGSDNEQFF
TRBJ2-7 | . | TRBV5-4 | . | TGTGCCAGCAGCTCCCCTGGGCTAGCGAGGGGCTACGAGCAGTACTTC | CASSSPGLARGYEQYF
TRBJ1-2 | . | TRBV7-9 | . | TGTGCCAGCAGCTTAGGAGGGGCCCAGACGACTCATGGCTACACCTTC | CASSLGGAQTTHGYTF
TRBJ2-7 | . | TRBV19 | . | TGTGCCAGTAAGAAAACAGGGCTGGTTTACGAGCAGTACTTC | CASKKTGLVYEQYF
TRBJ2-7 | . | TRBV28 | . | TGTGCCAGCAGTCCGTGGCCTATTAGAGACGAGCAGTACTTC | CASSPWPIRDEQYF
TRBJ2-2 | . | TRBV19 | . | TGTGCCAGTAGTATAAGCCTAGCAGACACCGGGGAGCTGTTTTTT | CASSISLADTGELFF
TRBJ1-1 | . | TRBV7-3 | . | TGTGCCAGCAGCCCCTCGGGGGCGAACACTGAAGCTTTCTTT | CASSPSGANTEAFF
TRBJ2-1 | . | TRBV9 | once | TGTGCCAGCAGCGTAGCTACGAGCAATGAGCAGTTCTTC | CASSVATSNEQFF
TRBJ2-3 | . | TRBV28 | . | TGTGCCAGCAGGGCGAAAGGCGGGCTCACATCACGGTACACAGATACGCAGTATTTT | CASRAKGGLTSRYTDTQYF
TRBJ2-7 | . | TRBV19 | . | TGTGCCAGTAGTGGGTATTTTGGGGAGGACCGGTACGAGCAGTACTTC | CASSGYFGEDRYEQYF
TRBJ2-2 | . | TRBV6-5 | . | TGTGCCAGCAGTTACTCCTCGCTCCCCGGGGAGCTGTTTTTT | CASSYSSLPGELFF
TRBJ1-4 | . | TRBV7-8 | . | TGTGCCAGCAGCTTAGGGACGGGACGCCCAGAAAAACTGTTTTTT | CASSLGTGRPEKLFF
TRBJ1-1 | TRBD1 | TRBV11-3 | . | TGTGCCAGCAGCCGCGGGACAGGGATTTTCACTGAAGCTTTCTTT | CASSRGTGIFTEAFF
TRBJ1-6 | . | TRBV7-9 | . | TGTGCCAGCAGCTTAGGACAGACGAATTCACCCCTCCACTTT | CASSLGQTNSPLHF
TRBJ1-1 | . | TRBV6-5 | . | TGTGCCAGCAGTTACGGTGGCACCCTGAACACTGAAGCTTTCTTT | CASSYGGTLNTEAFF
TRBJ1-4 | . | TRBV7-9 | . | TGTGCCAGCAGCTTAGCCCGGGGAGGTGAAAAACTGTTTTTT | CASSLARGGEKLFF
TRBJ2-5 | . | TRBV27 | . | TGTGCCAGCAGCCCTCGGACAGCTCAAGAGACCCAGTACTTC | CASSPRTAQETQYF
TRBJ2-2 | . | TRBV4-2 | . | TGTGCCAGCAGCCAAGAACGAGGGGGAGGGCTGATCGGGGAGCTGTTTTTT | CASSQERGGGLIGELFF
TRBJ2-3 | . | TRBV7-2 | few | TGTGCCAGCAGCTTAGACACCACAGATACGCAGTATTTT | CASSLDTTDTQYF
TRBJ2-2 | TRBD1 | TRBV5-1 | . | TGCGCCAGCAGCCCGTGGGACAGCCCGAACACCGGGGAGCTGTTTTTT | CASSPWDSPNTGELFF
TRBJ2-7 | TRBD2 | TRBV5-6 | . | TGTGCCAGCAGCTTGGTTTTGCTAGCGGGAGGCAATTCCTACGAGCAGTACTTC | CASSLVLLAGGNSYEQYF
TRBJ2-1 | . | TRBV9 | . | TGTGCCAGCAGCGTAGTCTCGGGCGGTGAGCAGTTCTTC | CASSVVSGGEQFF
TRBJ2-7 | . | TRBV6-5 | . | TGTGCCAGCAGTAACTACTACGAGCAGTACTTC | CASSNYYEQYF
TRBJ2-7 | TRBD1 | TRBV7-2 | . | TGTGCCAGCAGCTTAGCCGGGACAGGGGTCTACGAGCAGTACTTC | CASSLAGTGVYEQYF
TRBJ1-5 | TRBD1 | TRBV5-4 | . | TGTGCCAGCAGCGCATACCCAGGGGGGGATCAGCCCCAGCATTTT | CASSAYPGGDQPQHF
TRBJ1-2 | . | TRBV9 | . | TGTGCCAGCAGCGTCGGGTATAACTATGGCTACACCTTC | CASSVGYNYGYTF
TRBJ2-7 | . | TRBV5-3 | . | TGTGCCAGAAGCTTGGGTAAAGGGATGCGTAAGTTTGGCTACGAGCAGTACTTC | CARSLGKGMRKFGYEQYF